The rows below give T cell receptor beta chains drawn from one sample of a study of blood T cell repertoires in COVID-19. Assay: immunoSEQ multiplex PCR; the TCRdb copy retains only in-frame clones and omits some. The sample lists under 300,000 clones; 70% to 90% were seen once. Material: peripheral blood. The receptor set was obtained from a man aged 18 to 30 with active or convalescent COVID-19. The CDR3 runs from the conserved cysteine through the conserved F or W. Fields, in order: V gene, clone size, D gene, J gene, CDR3 protein, CDR3 DNA. The D gene is left open where the match is weak. Not every row has a clone size; where given, it reads once, few, many or a size class.

TRBV7-9	.	.	TRBJ1-5	CASSQSTGYSNQPQHF	TGTGCCAGCAGCCAGTCGACAGGCTATAGCAATCAGCCCCAGCATTTT
TRBV2	few	.	TRBJ2-3	CASSPEGTDTQYF	TGTGCCAGCAGCCCCGAGGGTACAGATACGCAGTATTTT
TRBV3-1/TRBV3-2	.	TRBD2	TRBJ2-3	CASSAKTSGGPRDTQYF	TGTGCCAGCAGTGCAAAGACTAGCGGGGGGCCGAGAGATACGCAGTATTTT
TRBV5-6	.	.	TRBJ2-2	CASSPVTQNTGELFF	TGTGCCAGCAGCCCAGTAACACAGAACACCGGGGAGCTGTTTTTT
TRBV7-8	once	.	TRBJ2-2	CASRARGLDGELFF	TGTGCCAGCAGAGCCAGGGGTCTCGACGGGGAGCTGTTTTTT
TRBV6-2/TRBV6-3	.	TRBD1	TRBJ1-2	CASSRQGFPSGYTF	TGTGCCAGCAGTAGACAGGGGTTTCCCTCCGGCTACACCTTC
TRBV11-2	once	TRBD2	TRBJ2-3	CASSSSGFTDTQYF	TGTGCCAGCAGCTCTAGCGGGTTCACAGATACGCAGTATTTT
TRBV4-1	.	.	TRBJ2-1	CASNRGNEQFF	TGCGCCAGCAACCGAGGGAATGAGCAGTTCTTC
TRBV5-6	.	TRBD1	TRBJ1-3	CASSALGQGSGNTIYF	TGTGCCAGCAGCGCGCTGGGACAGGGCTCGGGAAACACCATATATTTT
TRBV6-2/TRBV6-3	.	TRBD1	TRBJ1-2	CASSFTGGAGFGYTF	TGTGCCAGCAGTTTTACAGGGGGCGCAGGGTTTGGCTACACCTTC
TRBV5-6	.	.	TRBJ2-2	CATWGGRTGELFF	TGTGCCACTTGGGGGGGCAGGACCGGGGAGCTGTTTTTT
TRBV19	.	.	TRBJ1-4	CASQDRTVLFF	TGTGCCAGTCAAGACAGAACGGTACTGTTTTTT
TRBV7-2	.	TRBD2	TRBJ2-7	CASSSQAGGPYEQYF	TGTGCCAGCAGCTCCCAAGCGGGAGGGCCCTACGAGCAGTACTTC
TRBV6-5	.	.	TRBJ2-7	CASRPGPRVGGEQYF	TGTGCCAGCCGGCCGGGACCCCGGGTCGGGGGCGAGCAGTACTTC
TRBV6-5	.	.	TRBJ1-1	CASSRGQRTEAFF	TGTGCCAGCAGTCGAGGACAGCGGACTGAAGCTTTCTTT
TRBV11-2	.	.	TRBJ1-2	CASSLDTGPYGYTF	TGTGCCAGCAGCTTAGATACAGGGCCCTATGGCTACACCTTC
TRBV19	few	.	TRBJ1-1	CASSVDGVGTEAFF	TGTGCCAGTAGTGTCGACGGAGTCGGGACTGAAGCTTTCTTT
TRBV2	many	.	TRBJ2-2	CASTETNTGELFF	TGTGCCAGCACAGAAACGAACACCGGGGAGCTGTTTTTT
TRBV7-3	once	.	TRBJ2-5	CASSPQARETQYF	TGTGCCAGCAGCCCCCAAGCTCGAGAGACCCAGTACTTC
TRBV11-2	.	.	TRBJ1-5	CASSIDSNQPQHF	TGTGCCAGCAGCATCGACAGTAATCAGCCCCAGCATTTT
TRBV29-1	.	.	TRBJ1-1	CSALGSPKNTEAFF	TGCAGCGCTTTGGGCAGCCCTAAGAACACTGAAGCTTTCTTT
TRBV29-1	.	TRBD1	TRBJ2-7	CSVGTGGEYEQYF	TGCAGCGTTGGGACAGGGGGAGAGTACGAGCAGTACTTC